This TCR beta chain was observed in a study of shared clonotypes between healthy human individuals. Sequenced by immunoSEQ multiplex PCR; TCRdb stores in-frame clones only, minus some. The sample holds about 340,000 clones; roughly 80% are singletons and the top ten take under 11%. This clone has a single count. Its antigen is not identified. Trimming cost V 8 bases and J 0 bases; bases outside gene matches: 11. The CDR3 has 17 amino acids. The germline V gene has CDR1 PRHDT and CDR2 FYEKMQ (reference sequence). Study-wide findings and caveats: Relative to memory subsets, naive subsets generally showed larger estimated richness. Approximately 5% of naive CD4 clonotypes were shared across a few donors.

This sequence originates from a man aged 25 to 40 in good health. The sample consisted of memory CD4+ T cells sorted from blood. Subset denoted: CD45RA-negative fraction. V gene TRBV13 combines with J gene TRBJ2-3; 10 nucleotides line up with TRBD2. The CDR3 DNA reads TGTGCCAGCTTCGTTTTCAGGACTAGCGGTAGCACAGATACGCAGTATTTT. Its protein is CASFVFRTSGSTDTQYF.